The sequence of this T cell receptor beta chain was determined in a study of T cells in Graves' hyperthyroidism and ophthalmopathy. Germline CDR1 and CDR2: MNHNS and SASEGT. The CDR3 has 20 amino acids. The sample holds many counts of this clonotype. The germline gene is not matched at one end of the junction; a read error may be the cause. Before ophthalmopathy appeared, progressors gave blood at initial hyperthyroidism diagnosis. It was RNA transcripts that yielded the amplified TCR beta CDR3 regions. The HTBI set primed first-round TCR CDR3 RT-PCR. One entry per CDR3 protein, called by TCRdb with MiXCR from the multiplex PCR reads. The sample lists about 160,000 distinct CDR3 sequences, around 8.9% occurring once.

The clonotype originates from a woman aged 18-30 years with Graves' hyperthyroidism that later progressed to Graves' ophthalmopathy. The chain uses TRBV6-1 and TRBJ2-5; 10 bases align to TRBD2. Sample: blood. CDR3 region: CTSSSPGGSGGSSYQETQYF. The DNA of the CDR3 is TGTACCAGCAGTTCCCCCGGAGGTAGCGGGGGGTCCTCGTACCAAGAGACCCAGTACTTC.